The present T cell receptor (beta chain) was sequenced within a study of blood T cell repertoires in COVID-19. Looking at the study overall: Both acute and convalescent COVID-19 samples were obtained from the United States, Italy and Spain.

The V gene lost 1 base and the J gene lost 4 bases, with 15 bases spanning the gap. Germline CDR1 reads SGHTA; CDR2 reads FQGNSA. The CDR3 contains 16 residues. The method was immunoSEQ multiplex PCR; TCRdb's version includes in-frame clones alone and lacks a portion of them. The profile shows about 240,000 clones, roughly 80% of them singletons. V usage is TRBV7-2 and J usage is TRBJ2-3, with D possibly matching TRBD2 (7 bases). The receptor was isolated from a woman of 80 years or more with acute or convalescent COVID-19. The sequencing input was peripheral blood. Written as DNA, the CDR3 is TGTGCCAGCAGCTTAGGGGGCGGGGGCAAGTCAGATACGCAGTATTTT. As protein: CASSLGGGGKSDTQYF.